A selection of T cell receptor beta chains follows, all from one sample in a study of post-analysis software for immune sequencing data. TCRdb re-called the PCR reads through MiXCR, storing one row per CDR3 protein. Of hundreds of thousands of distinct CDR3 sequences listed, 25% to 30% are singletons. The specimen sequenced was blood. The source of these receptors is a girl aged 10-17 years with multiple sclerosis. Each CDR3 is given with its conserved first and last residue. A D gene is named only where the DNA matches it firmly. Clone size appears in some rows only: once, few, many, or a class for an expanded clone.

v_call	d_call	clone_size	j_call	cdr3_nt	cdr3_aa
TRBV5-6	TRBD1	many	TRBJ2-5	TGCGCCAGCAGCTTCGGGACAGGACAAGAGACCCAGTACTTC	CASSFGTGQETQYF
TRBV5-1	-	-	TRBJ2-7	TGCGCCAGCGGCCCTAGACAGGAGGGATACGTCGGCGAGCAGTACTTC	CASGPRQEGYVGEQYF
TRBV20-1	-	few	TRBJ1-4	TGCAGTGCTGGGGCCCGGTCTAAAGAAAAACTGTTTTTT	CSAGARSKEKLFF
TRBV6-1	-	-	TRBJ1-5	TGTGCCAGCAGATTAGGCGGGACTAGCAATCAGCCCCAGCATTTT	CASRLGGTSNQPQHF
TRBV29-1	TRBD2	many	TRBJ2-1	TGCAGCGTTCTCGGGTTAGCGGGAAGCTCCTACAATGAGCAGTTCTTC	CSVLGLAGSSYNEQFF
TRBV12-3/TRBV12-4	TRBD1	-	TRBJ2-2	TGTGCCAGCAAAAACAGGGGGCGGGTCACCGGGGAGCTGTTTTTT	CASKNRGRVTGELFF
TRBV15	-	-	TRBJ2-1	TGTGCCACCAGCATACCTGGGGTCAGCTATGAGCAGTTCTTC	CATSIPGVSYEQFF
TRBV5-1	-	-	TRBJ1-1	TGCGCCAGCAGCTTGACTCCGGGGGGAGGGACTGAAGCTTTCTTT	CASSLTPGGGTEAFF
TRBV6-2/TRBV6-3	-	-	TRBJ2-7	TGTGCCAGCAGTTACAGAGAACCCGGACGGCTTGGGGTTGGCTGCGAGCAGTACTTC	CASSYREPGRLGVGCEQYF
TRBV5-1	-	few	TRBJ1-1	TGCGCCAGCAGCTTGGGGGCTTCTATGGCTGAAGCTTTCTTT	CASSLGASMAEAFF
TRBV29-1	-	-	TRBJ1-2	TGCAGCGTGTCCAGGGGTAGTGGCTACACCTTC	CSVSRGSGYTF
TRBV5-5	-	-	TRBJ2-7	TGTGCCAGCAGCTTGCGTCGGACAGAGTACAATGAGCAGTACTTC	CASSLRRTEYNEQYF
TRBV20-1	TRBD2	once	TRBJ2-5	TGCAGTGCTAGGGATAGCGGGGGGGAGGGCCAAGAGACCCAGTACTTC	CSARDSGGEGQETQYF
TRBV28	TRBD1	few	TRBJ1-5	TGTGCCAGCAGCTTGGACAGGGGGCGGAATCAGCCCCAGCATTTT	CASSLDRGRNQPQHF
TRBV11-2	TRBD1	-	TRBJ2-3	TGTGCCAGCAGCTTTAGGGACAGTCCCACAGATACGCAGTATTTT	CASSFRDSPTDTQYF
TRBV5-5	TRBD2	-	TRBJ2-1	TGTGCCAGCAGCTTGTGGGCCGGGGGGAATGAGCAGTTCTTC	CASSLWAGGNEQFF
TRBV5-5	-	-	TRBJ2-3	TGTGCCAGCAGAGGTGTGAGTACTAGCACAGATACGCAGTATTTT	CASRGVSTSTDTQYF
TRBV20-1	TRBD1	-	TRBJ2-5	TGCAGTGCTAGCACCGGACAGGTGGTTCAAGAGACCCAGTACTTC	CSASTGQVVQETQYF
TRBV7-2	-	few	TRBJ2-7	TGTGCCAGCAGCCGTATAAGAAGCTCCTACGAGCAGTACTTC	CASSRIRSSYEQYF
TRBV6-5	-	many	TRBJ1-2	TGTGCCAGCAGCCTACTATATGCATCGGAGTACACCTTC	CASSLLYASEYTF
TRBV20-1	-	-	TRBJ2-1	TGCAGTGCAACCGGGCGAGGCTTCGAGCAGTTCTTC	CSATGRGFEQFF
TRBV7-2	-	-	TRBJ2-3	TGTGCCAGCAGCTTAGTGCTAGCTAGCACAGATACGCAGTATTTT	CASSLVLASTDTQYF
TRBV6-2/TRBV6-3	TRBD2	-	TRBJ2-1	TGTGCCAGCAGCCGGCAGGGACTAGCGGGAGATGAGCAGTTCTTC	CASSRQGLAGDEQFF
TRBV12-3/TRBV12-4	TRBD1	-	TRBJ1-1	TGTGCCAGCAGCGGGACAGGGGGAAGGGGCACTGAAGCTTTCTTT	CASSGTGGRGTEAFF
TRBV10-3	-	-	TRBJ2-5	TGTGCCATCAGTGAGGGGCAGGCGTACCAAGAGACCCAGTACTTC	CAISEGQAYQETQYF